Listed here are 20 T cell receptor beta chains from one sample, sequenced in a study of identifying expanded T cells in peripheral blood. Assay: immunoSEQ multiplex PCR; the TCRdb copy retains only in-frame clones and omits some. The table lists around 100,000 clones, over 70% of them singletons. The sequenced sample was blood. The receptors shown here come from a person aged 18-69 years in good health.

The chain combines TRBV6-5 with TRBJ1-2; D remains ambiguous. Germline values: CDR1 MNHEY, CDR2 SVGAGI. The V gene lost 7 bases and the J gene lost 4 bases, with 10 bases spanning the gap. This CDR3 is 12 amino acids long. The chain's CDR3 is CASTPGFYGYTF. In DNA form, the CDR3 reads TGTGCCAGCACCCCAGGTTTCTATGGCTACACCTTC.

The genes are TRBV30 and TRBJ2-5; D is perhaps TRBD1 (6 bases). This CDR3 has 15 amino acids. The germline gives CDR1 GTSNPN, CDR2 SVGIG (reference sequence). The V end lost 5 bases, the J end lost 0 bases, and 16 bases lay between the germline ends. This CDR3 reads CAWSDNTGHQETQYF. Written as DNA, the CDR3 is TGTGCCTGGTCTGACAATACAGGGCACCAAGAGACCCAGTACTTC.

A single count supports this clone. V gene TRBV10-3 combines with J gene TRBJ1-1; 12 positions match TRBD1. V trimming: 10 bases; J trimming: 0 bases; junction bases outside the gene matches: 6. The CDR3 has 15 residues. Germline values: CDR1 ENHRY, CDR2 SYGVKD. CDR3 region: CATGTGGIMNTEAFF. The CDR3 nucleotides are TGTGCCACCGGGACAGGGGGCATCATGAACACTGAAGCTTTCTTT.

This clone was seen just once. V is TRBV6-1 and J is TRBJ2-7; D is ambiguous. The germline CDR1 and CDR2 sequences are MNHNS and SASEGT. The CDR3 runs 14 residues. V lost 3 bases and J lost 0, with 9 bases in between. The CDR3 bases are TGTGCCAGCAGTGACGAGGTAACCTCCTACGAGCAGTACTTC. Translation: CASSDEVTSYEQYF.

Regarding this clone: Distinct nucleotide sequences in the sample also encode this CDR3. This rearrangement joins TRBV5-1 to TRBJ1-5, with D perhaps TRBD1 (5 bases). CDR3 length: 15 residues. Germline V gives CDR1 SGHRS, CDR2 YFSETQ. V dropped 0 bases and J dropped 1 base, with 8 bases sitting between them. The CDR3 loop reads CASSLAPGSNQPQHF. The CDR3 DNA is TGCGCCAGCAGCTTGGCCCCAGGGAGCAATCAGCCCCAGCATTTT.

In this sample, this clone turned up once. The chain is built from TRBV4-3 and TRBJ2-5; D not resolved. The germline gives CDR1 LGHNA, CDR2 YSLEER. V gave up 1 base and J gave up 1 base, with 7 bases separating them. This CDR3 region has 14 residues. The CDR3 sequence: CASSQVSAQETQYF. For the CDR3, the DNA is TGCGCCAGCAGCCAAGTGTCAGCCCAAGAGACCCAGTACTTC.

The chain joins TRBV30 to TRBJ1-1; the D is unclear. Germline V gene data show CDR1 as GTSNPN and CDR2 as SVGIG (reference sequence). The ends were cut back, 0 bases at V and 5 bases at J, with 13 bases in the middle. The length of the CDR3 is 14 residues. The CDR3 DNA is TGTGCCTGGAGTGTATCCTGGGGAAGGACTGAAGCTTTCTTT. Translating it yields CAWSVSWGRTEAFF.

The CDR3 loop is CASRPAVGGYEQYF. The CDR3 DNA follows: TGTGCCAGCAGACCGGCAGTCGGGGGCTACGAGCAGTACTTC. The rearrangement uses TRBV6-5 and TRBJ2-7, with D perhaps TRBD2 (6 bases). The CDR3 extends over 14 amino acids. Trimming took 6 bases from V and 3 from J, leaving 15 bases between them. The V gene's germline CDR1 is MNHEY and CDR2 SVGAGI.

The V and J genes are TRBV27 and TRBJ2-3, with D hard to call. Germline loops: CDR1 MNHEY, CDR2 SMNVEV (reference sequence). Trimming took 0 bases from V and 4 from J, leaving 5 bases between them. The CDR3 length is 13 residues. CDR3 loop: CASSLSMSDTQYF. CDR3 coding DNA: TGTGCCAGCAGTTTATCGATGTCAGATACGCAGTATTTT.

The chain joins TRBV7-2 to TRBJ1-2; possibly TRBD1 for D (5 bases). The CDR3 consists of 18 residues. CDR1 and CDR2 (germline): SGHTA, FQGNSA. V lost 3 bases, J lost 7 bases, and 27 bases lay in between. The CDR3, as DNA: TGTGCCAGCAGCTTTAACGGGGGACCGGGAGTTTGGTTGGTTGGCTACACCTTC. It codes for CASSFNGGPGVWLVGYTF.

V gene TRBV9 combines with J gene TRBJ2-7; no clear D. Deletions cut 3 bases from V and 3 bases from J, with 13 bases between. This CDR3 spans 14 amino acids. Germline loops: CDR1 SGDLS, CDR2 YYNGEE. CDR3 sequence: CASSAQPSNYEQYF. As DNA, the CDR3 is TGTGCCAGCAGCGCCCAACCTTCCAACTACGAGCAGTACTTC.

The gene calls are TRBV4-1 and TRBJ1-1; unclear D gene. Deletions cut 0 bases from V and 0 bases from J, with 8 bases between. There are 15 residues in the CDR3. Germline lookup yields CDR1 MGHRA and CDR2 YSYEKL. As DNA, the CDR3 is TGCGCCAGCAGCCAAGATATCCAGTTGAACACTGAAGCTTTCTTT. Protein product: CASSQDIQLNTEAFF.

This clone turned up a few times. The J gene is TRBJ2-6, the V gene TRBV27; unclear D gene. The CDR3 has 13 amino acids. Germline-derived CDR1 and CDR2 are MNHEY and SMNVEV (reference sequence). V lost 6 bases and J lost 1, with 4 bases in between. For the CDR3, the DNA is TGTGCCAGCAGCTCTTCTGGGGCCAACGTCCTGACTTTC. Its translation is CASSSSGANVLTF. Drawing the rest from reference TRBV27 and TRBJ2-6, the complete variable domain is EAQVTQNPRYLITVTGKKLTVTCSQNMNHEYMSWYRQDPGLGLRQIYYSMNVEVTDKGDVPEGYKVSRKEKRNFPLILESPSPNQTSLYFCASSSSGANVLTFGAGSRLTVL.

The genes are TRBV30 and TRBJ1-2, with D possibly being TRBD1 (5 bases). Germline CDR1 and CDR2: GTSNPN and SVGIG (reference sequence). The CDR3 spans 12 residues. The germline V and J ends were trimmed by 2 bases and 8 bases, with 12 bases remaining between them. CDR3 amino acids: CAWSPNRRGYTF. The CDR3 nucleotides are TGTGCCTGGAGTCCTAACAGGAGGGGCTACACCTTC. Looking up the rest from reference TRBV30 and TRBJ1-2 gives the full variable domain: SQTIHQWPATLVQPVGSPLSLECTVEGTSNPNLYWYRQAAGRGLQLLFYSVGIGQISSEVPQNLSASRPQDRQFILSSKKLLLSDSGFYLCAWSPNRRGYTFGSGTRLTVV.

The chain employs TRBV10-3 and TRBJ1-3; D unresolved. The CDR3 spans 14 residues. V was cut by 0 bases and J by 9 bases, with 12 bases left in between. Germline loops: CDR1 ENHRY, CDR2 SYGVKD. The CDR3 protein is CAISESVGRGTIYF. CDR3 nucleotides: TGTGCCATCAGTGAGTCGGTGGGCCGAGGCACCATATATTTT.

In DNA, the CDR3 is TGTGCCACGATAGGGACACATGAAGCTTTCTTT. The encoded protein is CATIGTHEAFF. V usage is TRBV6-6 and J usage is TRBJ1-1, with D perhaps TRBD1 (6 bases). This CDR3 is built from 11 residues. Deletions cut 10 bases from V and 7 bases from J, with 13 bases between. Germline loops: CDR1 MNHNY, CDR2 SVGAGI (reference sequence).

This rearrangement joins TRBV5-1 to TRBJ1-1; 8 bases match TRBD1. The CDR3 consists of 20 residues. Germline V lookup: CDR1 SGHRS, CDR2 YFSETQ. After removal of 2 bases from V and 8 bases from J, the junction contained 26 bases not matched to a gene. In DNA form, the CDR3 reads TGCGCCAGCAGCTTTTTGAGTAACCTCAGGGGGCTGGTGCCGCCTTTCGAAGCTTTCTTT. As protein: CASSFLSNLRGLVPPFEAFF. The variable domain in full, completed from reference TRBV5-1 and TRBJ1-1, reads KAGVTQTPRYLIKTRGQQVTLSCSPISGHRSVSWYQQTPGQGLQFLFEYFSETQRNKGNFPGRFSGRQFSNSRSEMNVSTLELGDSALYLCASSFLSNLRGLVPPFEAFFGQGTRLTVV.

The chain couples TRBV15 to TRBJ2-5; perhaps D is TRBD1 or TRBD2 (5 bases each). Germline V CDR1 and CDR2: LNHNV, YYDKDF (reference sequence). V was shortened by 0 bases and J by 7 bases, with 15 bases between the two germline ends. CDR3 length equals 15 residues. CDR3 amino acids: CATSRDPGPKGTQYF. DNA for the CDR3: TGTGCCACCAGCAGAGACCCGGGACCCAAAGGGACCCAGTACTTC.

The chain is built from TRBV2 and TRBJ2-6; D remains unclear. V was clipped by 6 bases and J by 4 bases, with 13 bases between them. Germline CDR1 reads SNHLY; CDR2 reads FYNNEI. The CDR3 runs to 15 residues. CDR3 sequence (DNA): TGTGCCAGCAGCGCAGAGTTTACCGGGGCCAACGTCCTGACTTTC. Translated: CASSAEFTGANVLTF.

Only one count was recorded for this clone. This rearrangement joins TRBV19 to TRBJ2-6; D is perhaps TRBD1 or TRBD2 (5 bases each). The V gene lost 3 bases and the J gene lost 0 bases, with 12 bases spanning the gap. Germline lookup yields CDR1 LNHDA and CDR2 SQIVND (reference sequence). The CDR3 is 17 amino acids. In DNA, the CDR3 is TGTGCCAGTAGTATGACGGGACGGTTCTCTGGGGCCAACGTCCTGACTTTC. Protein: CASSMTGRFSGANVLTF.